What follows are 16 T cell receptor beta chains derived from one specimen sequenced in a study of blood T cell repertoires in COVID-19. The table came from immunoSEQ multiplex PCR; TCRdb's copy has only in-frame clones and leaves some out. The data hold about 200,000 clones, with approximately 80% observed a single time. Sequencing input: peripheral blood. Receptors were obtained from a human donor in a cohort sampled during active COVID-19.

The chain is built from TRBV5-1 and TRBJ2-7; 8 bases are shared with TRBD1. The CDR3 covers 13 residues. V was clipped by 4 bases and J by 2 bases; unmatched bases: 2. Germline V CDR1 and CDR2: SGHRS, YFSETQ. The CDR3 region is CASSADRAYEQYF. For the CDR3, the DNA is TGCGCCAGCAGCGCGGACAGGGCCTACGAGCAGTACTTC.

This clone is a singleton in its sample. This chain joins TRBV7-6 and TRBJ2-3, with 12 bases that match TRBD2. With 5 bases clipped from V and 5 bases from J, the junction kept 5 bases outside the gene matches. This CDR3 contains 15 residues. From germline, CDR1 is SGHVS and CDR2 FNYEAQ. The CDR3 is CASSSRLAGVDTQYF. CDR3 sequence (DNA): TGTGCCAGCAGCAGTAGACTAGCGGGAGTAGATACGCAGTATTTT.

A remark on this clone: Other DNA sequences in this specimen translate into the identical CDR3. CDR3 nucleotide sequence: TGTGCCAGCAGCTTAGGACTAGCAGGCTCCTACAATGAGCAGTTCTTC. Translating it yields CASSLGLAGSYNEQFF. This chain connects TRBV7-2 to TRBJ2-1, with TRBD2 matching 7 bases. V trimming: 1 base; J trimming: 0 bases; junction bases outside the gene matches: 3. Germline V lookup: CDR1 SGHTA, CDR2 FQGNSA. The CDR3 has 16 amino acids.

The rearrangement links TRBV25-1 to TRBJ1-1; the match to TRBD1 covers 8 bases. Trimming cost V 0 bases and J 3 bases; bases outside gene matches: 6. Looked up from germline, CDR1 is MGHDK and CDR2 is SYGVNS. The CDR3 extends over 16 amino acids. The CDR3 DNA reads TGTGCCAGCAGTGAATATTTGCCAGGGGGCGACACTGAAGCTTTCTTT. The encoded protein is CASSEYLPGGDTEAFF.

The rearrangement joins TRBV4-1 to TRBJ2-1; 11 bases agree with TRBD2. Losses at the gene ends were 2 bases for V and 6 bases for J; bases not matched to a gene: 6. The CDR3 is made up of 16 amino acids. CDR1 and CDR2 from the germline V gene are MGHRA and YSYEKL. The DNA for the CDR3 is TGCGCCAGCAGCCAACATACTAGCGGGAGTTTCAATGAGCAGTTCTTC. This gives the protein CASSQHTSGSFNEQFF.

This chain joins TRBV6-5 and TRBJ2-1, with 10 nucleotides matching TRBD1. CDR1 and CDR2 (germline): MNHEY, SVGAGI. The V gene end was trimmed by 4 bases and the J gene end by 6 bases; junction bases not matched to a gene: 3. The CDR3 totals 14 residues. CDR3 DNA: TGTGCCAGCAGTTTGGGACAGGGGCCCAATGAGCAGTTCTTC. Its protein product is CASSLGQGPNEQFF.

This clone was observed a single time. The chain combines TRBV5-1 with TRBJ1-2, with 12 positions matching TRBD1. V lost 0 bases and J lost 3; bases outside the gene matches: 6. The CDR3 has 17 residues. From germline, CDR1 is SGHRS and CDR2 YFSETQ. The CDR3 sequence: CASSLASGTGGHYGYTF. DNA for the CDR3: TGCGCCAGCAGCTTGGCTTCCGGGACAGGGGGCCACTATGGCTACACCTTC.

This clone was seen a single time. The V gene is TRBV30, the J gene TRBJ1-2; D is possibly TRBD1 (6 bases). Germline CDR1 GTSNPN, CDR2 SVGIG (reference sequence). The CDR3 has 15 amino acids. V lost 1 base to trimming and J lost 1 base, with 13 bases between them. CDR3 region: CAWSARTANNYGYTF. The DNA of the CDR3 is TGTGCCTGGAGTGCCCGGACAGCAAATAACTATGGCTACACCTTC. Drawing the rest from reference TRBV30 and TRBJ1-2, the complete variable domain is SQTIHQWPATLVQPVGSPLSLECTVEGTSNPNLYWYRQAAGRGLQLLFYSVGIGQISSEVPQNLSASRPQDRQFILSSKKLLLSDSGFYLCAWSARTANNYGYTFGSGTRLTVV.

The rearrangement joins TRBV10-3 to TRBJ2-7; 11 bases align to TRBD2. CDR1 and CDR2 (germline): ENHRY, SYGVKD. Unmatched junction bases numbered 7, after V lost 6 bases and J lost 3 bases. The CDR3 runs to 15 residues. CDR3 in DNA: TGTGCCATCAGGGCTGGACTAGCGGGCTTCTACGAGCAGTACTTC. Residues: CAIRAGLAGFYEQYF.

This chain uses TRBV15 with TRBJ2-1; 8 bases are a match to TRBD2. CDR1 and CDR2 (germline): LNHNV, YYDKDF (reference sequence). The CDR3 length is 17 residues. Unmatched junction bases numbered 7, after V lost 2 bases and J lost 1 base. The CDR3 here is CATSRPPGLVSYNEQFF. The CDR3 DNA reads TGTGCCACCAGCAGACCACCGGGACTAGTTTCCTACAATGAGCAGTTCTTC.

This sequence joins TRBV19 and TRBJ2-7; a weak D match, TRBD1 (6 bases). This CDR3 comprises 13 residues. V was clipped by 6 bases and J by 1 base, with 10 bases between them. Germline V CDR1 and CDR2: LNHDA, SQIVND (reference sequence). In DNA, the CDR3 is TGTGCCAGTAGCCTGACAGGATCCTACGAGCAGTACTTC. Translation gives CASSLTGSYEQYF.

The chain is built from TRBV19 and TRBJ1-2; TRBD1 matches at 7 bases. The V gene's germline CDR1 is LNHDA and CDR2 SQIVND (reference sequence). The CDR3 consists of 18 residues. Trimming removed 7 bases from V and 4 bases from J; junction bases left unmatched: 21. The CDR3, as DNA: TGTGCCAGTAACCGAGGGCCAATTACAGGGGACCTTGGCTATGGCTACACCTTC. It translates to CASNRGPITGDLGYGYTF.

The V call is TRBV10-2, the J call TRBJ1-1; D not certain. The CDR3 covers 14 residues. Germline CDR1 WSHSY, CDR2 SAAADI. Deletions cut 8 bases from V and 3 bases from J, with 16 bases between. In DNA form, the CDR3 reads TGCGCCAGCCTTGCGGCCTCCTGGGACACTGAAGCTTTCTTT. Protein: CASLAASWDTEAFF.

The chain recombines TRBV6-6 with TRBJ2-3; 7 nucleotides line up with TRBD2. The V gene's germline CDR1 is MNHNY and CDR2 SVGAGI (reference sequence). The V segment lost 0 bases and the J segment 6 bases; nucleotides outside the gene matches: 9. This CDR3 has 16 amino acids. This CDR3 is CASSYSTGVGGDTQYF. The CDR3 DNA follows: TGTGCCAGCAGTTACTCGACGGGAGTGGGGGGGGATACGCAGTATTTT.

The genes are TRBV9 and TRBJ2-2; possible D gene TRBD2, 6 bases. V lost 1 base, J lost 2 bases, and 12 bases lay in between. CDR1 SGDLS and CDR2 YYNGEE come from the germline V gene. The CDR3 consists of 16 residues. The CDR3: CASSVIGGINTGELFF. DNA for the CDR3: TGTGCCAGCAGCGTAATTGGGGGGATTAACACCGGGGAGCTGTTTTTT.

V usage is TRBV5-5 and J usage is TRBJ2-1; D is possibly TRBD2 (6 bases). Trimming shortened V by 3 bases and J by 0 bases, and 10 bases separated the two germline ends. Germline V gene sequence: CDR1 SGHKS, CDR2 YYEKEE (reference sequence). The CDR3 sequence is 15 residues long. CDR3: CASSSGTSSYNEQFF. The CDR3 DNA reads as TGTGCCAGCAGCTCCGGGACTTCCTCCTACAATGAGCAGTTCTTC.